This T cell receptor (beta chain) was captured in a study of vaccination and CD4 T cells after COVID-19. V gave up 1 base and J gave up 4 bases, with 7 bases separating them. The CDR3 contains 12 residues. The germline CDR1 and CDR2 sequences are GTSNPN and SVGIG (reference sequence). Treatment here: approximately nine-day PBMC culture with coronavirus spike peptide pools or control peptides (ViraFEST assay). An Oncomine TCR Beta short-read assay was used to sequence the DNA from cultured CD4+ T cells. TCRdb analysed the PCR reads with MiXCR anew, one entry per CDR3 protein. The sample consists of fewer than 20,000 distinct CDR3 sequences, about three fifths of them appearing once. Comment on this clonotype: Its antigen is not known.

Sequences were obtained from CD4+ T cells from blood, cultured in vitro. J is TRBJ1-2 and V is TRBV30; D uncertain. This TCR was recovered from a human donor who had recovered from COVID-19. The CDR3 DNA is TGTGCCTGGAGTGGAGGGTCCTATGGCTACACCTTC. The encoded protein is CAWSGGSYGYTF.